The following is a T cell receptor beta chain sequence with its context. The target antigen is unknown. This entry is derived from a study of cytomegalovirus exposure and HLA in healthy donors. Broader study findings: CMV antigen specificity was confirmed in vitro for a few CMV-associated chains.

In the PCR, 60 Vbeta and 13 Jbeta primers were used. Clones were read by immunoSEQ multiplex PCR, and TCRdb kept only the in-frame ones, dropping some. Among fewer than 65,000 clones listed, approximately 71% were seen once. This CDR3 spans 12 amino acids. CDR1 is MNHNS, CDR2 SASEGT, per germline. V lost 4 bases, J lost 6 bases, and 9 bases lay in between. The chain carries TRBV6-1 and TRBJ1-1; D possibly corresponds to TRBD1 (5 bases). The sequence came from a man aged 50 or older in good health and CMV-seronegative. Material for sequencing was PBMCs. For the CDR3, the DNA is TGTGCCAGCAGTGCCGACAGTCCTGAAGCTTTCTTT. The encoded protein is CASSADSPEAFF.